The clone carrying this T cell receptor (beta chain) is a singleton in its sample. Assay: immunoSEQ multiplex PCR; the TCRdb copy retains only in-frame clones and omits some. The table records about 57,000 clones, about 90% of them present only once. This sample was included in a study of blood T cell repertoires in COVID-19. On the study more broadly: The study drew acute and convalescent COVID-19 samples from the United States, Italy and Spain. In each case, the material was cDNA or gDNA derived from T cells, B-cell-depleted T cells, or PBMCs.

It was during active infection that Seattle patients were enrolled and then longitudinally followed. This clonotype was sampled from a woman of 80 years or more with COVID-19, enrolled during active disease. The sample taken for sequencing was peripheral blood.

The CDR3, as DNA: TGTGCCAGCAGCCCCGCCGGGACAGGTTTCGAGACCCAGTACTTC. It yields the protein CASSPAGTGFETQYF. The chain combines TRBV7-8 with TRBJ2-5; 8 bases map to TRBD1. CDR3 length equals 15 residues. The germline gives CDR1 SGHVS, CDR2 FQNEAQ. Trimming at V came to 5 bases and at J to 5 bases, leaving 10 bases not matched to a gene. The full variable domain, its missing parts supplied by reference TRBV7-8 and TRBJ2-5, is GAGVSQSPRYKVAKRGQDVALRCDPISGHVSLFWYQQALGQGPEFLTYFQNEAQLDKSGLPSDRFFAERPEGSVSTLKIQRTQQEDSAVYLCASSPAGTGFETQYFGPGTRLLVL.